This T cell receptor beta chain was captured by sequencing in a study of post-analysis software for immune sequencing data. Findings and limits, study-wide: Patients used five TRBV segments, including TRBV5-6, TRBV5-1 and TRBV20-1, more often than controls.

Every TCR beta cDNA library bore unique molecular identifiers. TCRdb called the PCR reads again in MiXCR, with one record for every CDR3 protein. Here the sample spans roughly 650,000 distinct CDR3 sequences, more than 50% being singletons. Germline-derived CDR1 and CDR2 are MNHEY and SVGAGI. The CDR3 runs to 13 residues. V lost 2 bases to trimming and J lost 0 bases, with 4 bases between them. This clonotype has a handful of counts. The antigen is not known. Sequencing was performed on blood. This sequence joins TRBV6-5 and TRBJ1-1; no firm D call. The sequence derives from a girl aged 2-10 years with multiple sclerosis. The CDR3 loop reads CASSYGMNTEAFF. Written as DNA, the CDR3 is TGTGCCAGCAGTTACGGAATGAACACTGAAGCTTTCTTT.